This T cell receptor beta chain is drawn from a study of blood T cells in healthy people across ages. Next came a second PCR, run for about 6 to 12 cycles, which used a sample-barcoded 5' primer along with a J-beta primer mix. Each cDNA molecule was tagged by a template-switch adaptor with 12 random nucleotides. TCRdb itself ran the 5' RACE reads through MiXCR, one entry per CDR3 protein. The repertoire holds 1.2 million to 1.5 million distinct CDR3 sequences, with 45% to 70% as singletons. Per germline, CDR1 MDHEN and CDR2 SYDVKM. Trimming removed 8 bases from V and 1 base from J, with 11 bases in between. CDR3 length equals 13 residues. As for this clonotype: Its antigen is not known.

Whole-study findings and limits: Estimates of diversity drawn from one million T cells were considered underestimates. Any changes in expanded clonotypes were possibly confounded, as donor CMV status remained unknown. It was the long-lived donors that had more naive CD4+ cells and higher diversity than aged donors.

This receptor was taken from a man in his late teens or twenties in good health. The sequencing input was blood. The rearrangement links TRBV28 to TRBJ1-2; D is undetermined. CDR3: CASRRGLNYGYTF. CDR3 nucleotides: TGTGCCAGCCGTCGAGGACTTAACTATGGCTACACCTTC.